What follows is one T cell receptor (beta chain) and its context. Its cognate antigen is unknown. The sample comes from a study of CXCR3-negative and CXCR3-positive naive CD8 T cells. 5' RACE with UMI labels generated the TRB cDNA libraries. TCRdb reprocessed the 5' RACE reads, keeping one entry per CDR3 protein, no DNA. The repertoire table contains several thousand distinct CDR3 sequences. By phenotype, naive CD8+ T cells were CD45RO-CCR7+CD27+CD95-. Study findings and constraints: Memory cells diverged, while naive CXCR3-positive and CXCR3-negative cells had similar TRBV-TRBJ usage. Whereas both naive subsets had comparably high diversity, memory CD8+ cells had much lower diversity. A higher hydrophobicity marked the TRB CDR3s of CXCR3-positive naive cells versus CXCR3-negative naive cells.

The germline V gene has CDR1 SQVTM and CDR2 ANQGSEA. CDR3 size: 13 residues. The TCR originated in a human donor in good health. Some clones in this sample may be carry-over from other donors' samples. The sequenced sample was naive CXCR3+ CD8+ T cells from blood. Sample subset: CD45RO-CCR7+CD27+CD95- naive CD8+ T cells expressing CXCR3 (TNR3+). V and J are TRBV29-1 and TRBJ1-3. The CDR3: CSVKDSSGNTIYF.